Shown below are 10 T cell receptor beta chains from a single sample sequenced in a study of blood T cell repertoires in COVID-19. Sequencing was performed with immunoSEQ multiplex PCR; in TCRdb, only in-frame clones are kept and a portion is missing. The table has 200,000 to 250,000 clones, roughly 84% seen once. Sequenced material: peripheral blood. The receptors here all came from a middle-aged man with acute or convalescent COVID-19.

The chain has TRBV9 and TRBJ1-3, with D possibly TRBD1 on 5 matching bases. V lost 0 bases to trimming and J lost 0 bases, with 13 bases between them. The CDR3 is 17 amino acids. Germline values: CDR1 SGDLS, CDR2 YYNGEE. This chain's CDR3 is CASSVEGVPNSGNTIYF. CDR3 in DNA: TGTGCCAGCAGCGTAGAAGGGGTCCCCAACTCTGGAAACACCATATATTTT.

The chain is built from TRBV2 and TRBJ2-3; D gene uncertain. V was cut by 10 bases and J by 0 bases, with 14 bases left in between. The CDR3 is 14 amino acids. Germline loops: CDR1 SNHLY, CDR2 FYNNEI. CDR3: CAIKKPRSTDTQYF. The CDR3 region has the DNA TGTGCCATAAAGAAGCCCCGTAGCACAGATACGCAGTATTTT.

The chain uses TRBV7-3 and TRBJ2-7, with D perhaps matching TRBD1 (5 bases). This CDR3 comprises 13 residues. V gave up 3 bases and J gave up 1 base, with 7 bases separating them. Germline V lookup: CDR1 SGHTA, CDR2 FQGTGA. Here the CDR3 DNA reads TGTGCCAGCAGCTTCGACAGATCCTACGAGCAGTACTTC. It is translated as CASSFDRSYEQYF. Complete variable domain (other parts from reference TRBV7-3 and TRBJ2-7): GAGVSQTPSNKVTEKGKYVELRCDPISGHTALYWYRQSLGQGPEFLIYFQGTGAADDSGLPNDRFFAVRPEGSVSTLKIQRTERGDSAVYLCASSFDRSYEQYFGPGTRLTVT.

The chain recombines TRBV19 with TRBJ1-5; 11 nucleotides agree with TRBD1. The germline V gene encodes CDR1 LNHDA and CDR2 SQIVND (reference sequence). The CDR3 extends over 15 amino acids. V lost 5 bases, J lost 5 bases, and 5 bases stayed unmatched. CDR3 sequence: CASSGGQGADQPQHF. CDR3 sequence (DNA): TGTGCCAGTAGTGGAGGACAGGGGGCCGATCAGCCCCAGCATTTT.

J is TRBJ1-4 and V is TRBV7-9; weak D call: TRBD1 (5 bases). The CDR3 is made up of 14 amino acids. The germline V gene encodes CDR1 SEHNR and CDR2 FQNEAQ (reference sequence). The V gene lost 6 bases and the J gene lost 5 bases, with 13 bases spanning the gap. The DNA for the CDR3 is TGTGCCAGCAGTCAGGGAGGCAGGAATGAAAAACTGTTTTTT. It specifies CASSQGGRNEKLFF. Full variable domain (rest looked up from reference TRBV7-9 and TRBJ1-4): DTGVSQNPRHKITKRGQNVTFRCDPISEHNRLYWYRQTLGQGPEFLTYFQNEAQLEKSRLLSDRFSAERPKGSFSTLEIQRTEQGDSAMYLCASSQGGRNEKLFFGSGTQLSVL.

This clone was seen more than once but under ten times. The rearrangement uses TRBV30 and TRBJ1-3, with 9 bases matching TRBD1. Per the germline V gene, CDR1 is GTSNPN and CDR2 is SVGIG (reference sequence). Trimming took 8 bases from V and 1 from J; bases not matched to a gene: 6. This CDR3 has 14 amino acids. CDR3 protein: CAGTGRESGNTIYF. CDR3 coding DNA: TGTGCCGGGACAGGGAGGGAATCTGGAAACACCATATATTTT.

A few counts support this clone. The CDR3 DNA follows: TGTGCCAGCAGTGAATCGACAGGGTTACACACCATATATTTT. Translation: CASSESTGLHTIYF. The J gene is TRBJ1-3, the V gene TRBV25-1; TRBD1 agrees at 7 bases. V was clipped by 1 base and J by 8 bases; unmatched bases: 5. The CDR3 consists of 14 residues. Germline V CDR1 and CDR2: MGHDK, SYGVNS.

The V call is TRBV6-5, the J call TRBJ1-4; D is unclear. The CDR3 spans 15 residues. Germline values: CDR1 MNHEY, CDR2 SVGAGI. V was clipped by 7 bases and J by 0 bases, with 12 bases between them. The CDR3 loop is CASKKEIATNEKLFF. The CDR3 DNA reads TGTGCCAGCAAAAAGGAGATAGCAACTAATGAAAAACTGTTTTTT.

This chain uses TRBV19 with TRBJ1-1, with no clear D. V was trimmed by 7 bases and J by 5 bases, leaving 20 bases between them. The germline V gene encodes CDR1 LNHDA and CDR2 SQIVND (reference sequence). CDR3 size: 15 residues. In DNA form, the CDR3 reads TGTGCCAGTAAAACGGAGGGCCCTAGGAGAACTGAAGCTTTCTTT. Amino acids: CASKTEGPRRTEAFF. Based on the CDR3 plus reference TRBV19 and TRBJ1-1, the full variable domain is DGGITQSPKYLFRKEGQNVTLSCEQNLNHDAMYWYRQDPGQGLRLIYYSQIVNDFQKGDIAEGYSVSREKKESFPLTVTSAQKNPTAFYLCASKTEGPRRTEAFFGQGTRLTVV.

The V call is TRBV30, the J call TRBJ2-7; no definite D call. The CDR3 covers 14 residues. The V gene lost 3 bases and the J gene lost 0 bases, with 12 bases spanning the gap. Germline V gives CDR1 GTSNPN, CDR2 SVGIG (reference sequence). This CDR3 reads CAWSSTSFSYEQYF. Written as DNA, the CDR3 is TGTGCCTGGAGCTCGACAAGCTTCTCCTACGAGCAGTACTTC.